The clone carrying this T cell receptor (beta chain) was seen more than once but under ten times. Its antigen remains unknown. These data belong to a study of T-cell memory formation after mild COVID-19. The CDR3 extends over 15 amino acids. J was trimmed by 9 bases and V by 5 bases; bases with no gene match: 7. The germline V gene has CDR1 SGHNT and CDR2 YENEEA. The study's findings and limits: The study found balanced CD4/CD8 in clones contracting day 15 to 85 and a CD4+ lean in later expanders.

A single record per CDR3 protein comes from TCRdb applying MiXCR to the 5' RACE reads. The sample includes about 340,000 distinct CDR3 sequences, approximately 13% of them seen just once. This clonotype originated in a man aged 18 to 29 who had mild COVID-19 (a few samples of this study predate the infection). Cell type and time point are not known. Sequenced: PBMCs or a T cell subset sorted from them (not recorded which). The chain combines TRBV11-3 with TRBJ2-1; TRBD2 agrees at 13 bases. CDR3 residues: CASSTRLAGGSEQFF. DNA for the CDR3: TGTGCCAGCAGCACCCGACTAGCGGGGGGCAGTGAGCAGTTCTTC.